A selection of T cell receptor beta chains follows, all from one sample in a study of identical twins. TCRdb redid the calling of the 5' RACE reads with MiXCR, one entry per CDR3 protein. The sample includes 280,000 or so distinct CDR3 sequences, under 9.5% of them seen just once. The same data also went into a second study, on yellow fever vaccine responses in identical twins.

Sequencing was performed on memory (CD45RO+) T cells sorted from blood. Every receptor here comes from a woman aged 18-30 years in good health. The CDR3 runs from the conserved cysteine through the conserved F or W. D genes are given only for firm matches. Where a row states a size, it is once, few, many or the class of an expanded clone; other rows omit it.

V	D	size	J	CDR3	DNA
TRBV2	TRBD1	few	TRBJ1-1	CASRIQGMGMNTEAFF	TGTGCCAGCAGAATACAGGGGATGGGGATGAACACTGAAGCTTTCTTT
TRBV5-1	NA	many	TRBJ1-1	CASSPSRKNTEAFF	TGCGCCAGCAGCCCCTCTCGGAAGAACACTGAAGCTTTCTTT
TRBV5-5	NA	NA	TRBJ2-7	CASSLIGGDYEQYF	TGTGCCAGCAGCTTAATAGGGGGGGACTACGAGCAGTACTTC
TRBV11-1	TRBD1	few	TRBJ2-1	CASSSVDRAHEGSYNEQFF	TGTGCCAGCAGCTCAGTGGACAGGGCCCACGAGGGATCCTACAATGAGCAGTTCTTC
TRBV12-5	NA	NA	TRBJ1-5	CASGLGNNQPQHF	TGTGCTAGTGGTTTGGGGAACAATCAGCCCCAGCATTTT
TRBV7-8	NA	NA	TRBJ1-4	CASSLGVKLFF	TGTGCCAGCAGCTTGGGGGTTAAACTGTTTTTT
TRBV10-2	TRBD2	few	TRBJ2-5	CASRPRASGSTKTQYF	TGCGCCAGCCGACCCCGGGCTAGCGGGAGTACGAAGACCCAGTACTTC
TRBV20-1	NA	many	TRBJ1-2	CSASLSVDHYGYTF	TGCAGTGCTAGTCTCTCTGTCGACCACTATGGCTACACCTTC
TRBV28	TRBD2	many	TRBJ2-3	CASSPRRGVGDTQYF	TGTGCCAGCAGCCCCCGGCGGGGGGTCGGAGATACGCAGTATTTT
TRBV25-1	TRBD1	NA	TRBJ1-6	CASSAGTGNSPLHF	TGTGCCAGCAGTGCCGGGACAGGGAATTCACCCCTCCACTTT
TRBV7-2	TRBD2	many	TRBJ2-1	CARGSGAGGNEQFF	TGTGCCAGAGGGTCCGGAGCGGGAGGCAATGAGCAGTTCTTC
TRBV9	NA	NA	TRBJ1-6	CASSQAPQGSSPLHF	TGTGCCAGCAGTCAAGCGCCCCAGGGAAGTTCACCCCTCCACTTT
TRBV4-2	NA	NA	TRBJ1-2	CASSQGQGKEDYGYTF	TGTGCCAGCAGCCAAGGGCAGGGGAAAGAGGACTATGGCTACACCTTC
TRBV6-5	TRBD2	few	TRBJ2-3	CASSYQLAGGRAQYF	TGTGCCAGCAGTTACCAACTAGCGGGGGGGCGGGCGCAGTATTTT
TRBV5-1	NA	many	TRBJ2-3	CASSGGTGTDTQYF	TGCGCCAGCAGCGGCGGGACAGGCACAGATACGCAGTATTTT
TRBV5-1	NA	NA	TRBJ2-2	CASNEGNTGELFF	TGCGCCAGCAATGAAGGGAACACCGGGGAGCTGTTTTTT
TRBV20-1	NA	few	TRBJ2-1	CSARLGFYNEQFF	TGCAGTGCTAGATTGGGCTTTTACAATGAGCAGTTCTTC
TRBV24-1	TRBD2	NA	TRBJ2-5	CATSDRGGSRETQYF	TGTGCCACCAGTGATCGGGGGGGGTCGAGGGAGACCCAGTACTTC
TRBV5-1	NA	many	TRBJ2-1	CASSLTLGRYEQFF	TGCGCCAGCAGCTTGACCCTGGGGAGGTACGAGCAGTTCTTC
TRBV12-3/TRBV12-4	NA	many	TRBJ2-1	CASSSLNEQFF	TGTGCCAGCAGCTCCCTTAATGAGCAGTTCTTC
TRBV5-1	NA	many	TRBJ1-6	CASSRTGTKDSPLHF	TGCGCCAGCAGCCGAACCGGGACAAAGGATTCACCCCTCCACTTT
TRBV12-5	TRBD2	few	TRBJ2-3	CASGLPLAGGSTDTQYF	TGCGCTAGTGGTTTGCCGCTAGCGGGAGGGAGCACAGATACGCAGTATTTT
TRBV5-6	NA	NA	TRBJ1-6	CASSREYNSPLHF	TGTGCCAGCAGCCGGGAATATAATTCACCCCTCCACTTT
TRBV2	TRBD2	NA	TRBJ2-7	CASRTSGSQQYF	TGTGCCAGCAGGACTAGCGGGAGCCAGCAGTACTTC
TRBV6-1	NA	many	TRBJ1-5	CASSDVQGNQPQHF	TGTGCCAGCAGTGACGTACAGGGCAATCAGCCCCAGCATTTT
TRBV18	TRBD1	NA	TRBJ2-7	CASSPVKGGNEQYF	TGTGCCAGCTCACCCGTGAAAGGGGGCAACGAGCAGTACTTC
TRBV7-6	NA	NA	TRBJ2-1	CASSLETGGWSRLFF	TGTGCCAGCAGCTTAGAAACGGGTGGGTGGTCTAGGCTGTTCTTC
TRBV5-5	NA	many	TRBJ1-5	CASRAGDAGNQPQHF	TGTGCCAGCAGGGCCGGCGACGCAGGCAATCAGCCCCAGCATTTT
TRBV20-1	NA	many	TRBJ2-7	CSAKRQALGYEQYF	TGCAGTGCTAAGAGACAGGCCCTTGGCTACGAGCAGTACTTC
TRBV4-1	NA	few	TRBJ1-1	CASSPRGLYTEAFF	TGCGCCAGCAGTCCACGTGGGCTTTACACTGAAGCTTTCTTT
TRBV5-1	NA	NA	TRBJ2-2	CASSKISGELFF	TGCGCCAGCAGCAAGATCTCCGGGGAGCTGTTTTTT
TRBV6-5	TRBD2	few	TRBJ2-1	CASSFLAGQYNEQFF	TGTGCCAGCAGTTTCTTAGCGGGACAATACAATGAGCAGTTCTTC
TRBV2	NA	NA	TRBJ2-1	CASSFRDTNFYNEQFF	TGTGCCAGCAGTTTTCGGGACACAAACTTCTACAATGAGCAGTTCTTC
TRBV3-1	TRBD1	NA	TRBJ2-1	CASSPGTGAFNEQFF	TGTGCCAGCAGCCCCGGGACAGGGGCCTTCAATGAGCAGTTCTTC
TRBV10-3	TRBD1	NA	TRBJ1-2	CAISATGDEGYTF	TGTGCCATCAGTGCCACAGGGGATGAGGGCTACACCTTC
TRBV12-3/TRBV12-4	NA	few	TRBJ2-2	CASSLLRSGSGELFF	TGTGCCAGCAGTTTATTGAGGTCAGGCTCCGGGGAGCTGTTTTTT
TRBV5-8	NA	many	TRBJ2-3	CASSLEGQTSTDTQYF	TGTGCCAGCAGCTTGGAAGGCCAGACTAGCACAGATACGCAGTATTTT
TRBV18	NA	NA	TRBJ1-4	CASSPSGGVQNEKLFF	TGTGCCAGCTCACCATCAGGAGGAGTCCAAAATGAAAAACTGTTTTTT
TRBV15	TRBD1	NA	TRBJ2-7	CATSAPGQGTYEQYF	TGTGCCACCAGCGCTCCGGGACAGGGCACCTACGAGCAGTACTTC
TRBV27	NA	many	TRBJ2-3	CASSSRLPRADTQYF	TGTGCCAGCAGCTCTAGGCTTCCCAGGGCAGATACGCAGTATTTT
TRBV5-1	NA	many	TRBJ2-7	CASRRENYEQYF	TGCGCCAGCAGAAGGGAAAACTACGAGCAGTACTTC
TRBV25-1	TRBD1	many	TRBJ1-1	CASSVQLQGANFEAFF	TGTGCCAGCAGTGTACAACTACAGGGGGCGAATTTTGAAGCTTTCTTT
TRBV2	NA	NA	TRBJ1-5	CASSEVEGQPQHF	TGTGCCAGCAGTGAAGTGGAGGGCCAGCCCCAGCATTTT
TRBV20-1	TRBD2	NA	TRBJ2-1	CSARHPSGRYNEQFF	TGCAGTGCGAGGCACCCTAGCGGGCGTTACAATGAGCAGTTCTTC
TRBV12-3/TRBV12-4	NA	many	TRBJ2-3	CASSLALRGRGTDTQYF	TGTGCCAGCAGCTTAGCTCTCCGCGGAAGGGGTACAGATACGCAGTATTTT
TRBV20-1	TRBD2	NA	TRBJ2-5	CSARRTSRMETQYF	TGCAGTGCTAGACGGACTAGCAGGATGGAGACCCAGTACTTC
TRBV2	NA	NA	TRBJ2-6	CASSESRNSGANVLTF	TGTGCCAGCAGTGAATCCCGTAACTCTGGGGCCAACGTCCTGACTTTC
TRBV2	TRBD1	few	TRBJ1-6	CASSDLGQGYNSPLHF	TGTGCCAGCAGTGATCTAGGACAGGGGTATAATTCACCCCTCCACTTT
TRBV29-1	NA	few	TRBJ2-5	CSVESRGKERETQYF	TGCAGCGTTGAGTCCCGGGGAAAGGAACGAGAGACCCAGTACTTC
TRBV15	NA	many	TRBJ1-1	CATSRDQARVNTEAFF	TGTGCCACCAGCAGAGATCAGGCCAGGGTAAACACTGAAGCTTTCTTT
TRBV25-1	TRBD1	NA	TRBJ1-3	CASSPDRGPGNTIYF	TGTGCCAGCAGTCCCGACAGGGGGCCTGGAAACACCATATATTTT
TRBV4-1	NA	many	TRBJ2-2	CASNPRAVGTGELFF	TGCGCCAGCAATCCCAGGGCGGTCGGAACCGGGGAGCTGTTTTTT
TRBV5-1	NA	NA	TRBJ1-5	CASTQGGEVGQPQHF	TGCGCCAGCACCCAGGGAGGGGAGGTCGGTCAGCCCCAGCATTTT
TRBV29-1	NA	NA	TRBJ1-5	CSVAWTDNQPQHF	TGCAGCGTCGCCTGGACGGACAATCAGCCCCAGCATTTT
TRBV13	NA	NA	TRBJ2-1	CASSQGPVDNEQFF	TGTGCCAGCAGCCAGGGACCAGTTGACAATGAGCAGTTCTTC
TRBV12-3/TRBV12-4	NA	many	TRBJ1-6	CASSLSYNSPLHF	TGTGCCAGCAGTCTATCCTATAATTCACCCCTCCACTTT
TRBV4-1	NA	few	TRBJ1-1	CASSQGVGRDTEAFF	TGCGCCAGCAGCCAAGGCGTTGGAAGAGACACTGAAGCTTTCTTT
TRBV2	TRBD2	few	TRBJ2-1	CASSAPTSGSWNEQFF	TGTGCCAGCAGTGCCCCTACTAGCGGGAGTTGGAATGAGCAGTTCTTC